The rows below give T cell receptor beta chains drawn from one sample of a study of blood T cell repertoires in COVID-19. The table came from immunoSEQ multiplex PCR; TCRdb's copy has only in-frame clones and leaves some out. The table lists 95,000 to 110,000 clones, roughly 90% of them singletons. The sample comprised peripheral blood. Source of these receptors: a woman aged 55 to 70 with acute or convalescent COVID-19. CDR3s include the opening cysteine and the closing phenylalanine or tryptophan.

CDR3 protein: CATSRAGTGTYYGYTF
V gene: TRBV15
J gene: TRBJ1-2

CDR3 protein: CAITPDSGYGYTF
V gene: TRBV10-3
J gene: TRBJ1-2

CDR3 protein: CASSLAAAQPQHF
V gene: TRBV7-2
J gene: TRBJ1-5

CDR3 protein: CASSGGSGNTIYF
V gene: TRBV9
J gene: TRBJ1-3

CDR3 protein: CASSWSGSRTQYF
V gene: TRBV27
J gene: TRBJ2-5

CDR3 protein: CASNPATGGSYNEQFF
V gene: TRBV2
J gene: TRBJ2-1

CDR3 protein: CASSFDRVNVSPLHF
V gene: TRBV7-2
J gene: TRBJ1-6

CDR3 protein: CASTLDREDTGELFF
V gene: TRBV7-9
J gene: TRBJ2-2

CDR3 protein: CASSLGVGQPQHF
V gene: TRBV7-9
J gene: TRBJ1-5

CDR3 protein: CASFSGSLYNEQFF
V gene: TRBV2
J gene: TRBJ2-1

CDR3 protein: CASSAPGLYGYTF
V gene: TRBV7-9
J gene: TRBJ1-2

CDR3 protein: CASSLDVGGSFYNEQFF
V gene: TRBV11-2
J gene: TRBJ2-1

CDR3 protein: CASSLLEAGGQYEQFF
V gene: TRBV9
J gene: TRBJ2-1

CDR3 protein: CASSLDRGSGANVLTF
V gene: TRBV5-1
J gene: TRBJ2-6

CDR3 protein: CASSFDRADTQYF
V gene: TRBV7-9
J gene: TRBJ2-3

CDR3 protein: CASSRSGRGDNEQFF
V gene: TRBV5-4
J gene: TRBJ2-1

CDR3 protein: CSVAGSVDTQYF
V gene: TRBV29-1
J gene: TRBJ2-3

CDR3 protein: CASTFSNQPQHF
V gene: TRBV6-5
J gene: TRBJ1-5

CDR3 protein: CASSGGLAVAFNEQFF
V gene: TRBV9
J gene: TRBJ2-1

CDR3 protein: CASSWASEATIYF
V gene: TRBV28
J gene: TRBJ1-3

CDR3 protein: CASSVEGSGQPQHF
V gene: TRBV9
J gene: TRBJ1-5

CDR3 protein: CASSLGGPDTQYF
V gene: TRBV7-3
J gene: TRBJ2-3

CDR3 protein: CASSDRQGSEAFF
V gene: TRBV6-1
J gene: TRBJ1-1

CDR3 protein: CASSAGTGTGANVLTF
V gene: TRBV2
J gene: TRBJ2-6

CDR3 protein: CASSRTGTNGEQFF
V gene: TRBV28
J gene: TRBJ2-1

CDR3 protein: CASSSLRGYTF
V gene: TRBV12-3/TRBV12-4
J gene: TRBJ1-2

CDR3 protein: CSVVGNRDTRGTEAFF
V gene: TRBV29-1
J gene: TRBJ1-1

CDR3 protein: CAWGRQAGGTEAFF
V gene: TRBV30
J gene: TRBJ1-1

CDR3 protein: CASSPPTGGKNTEAFF
V gene: TRBV18
J gene: TRBJ1-1

CDR3 protein: CASSSLRDRPTDTQYF
V gene: TRBV18
J gene: TRBJ2-3

CDR3 protein: CASSLDYPYNEQFF
V gene: TRBV2
J gene: TRBJ2-1

CDR3 protein: CASSSYTHTEAFF
V gene: TRBV12-3/TRBV12-4
J gene: TRBJ1-1

CDR3 protein: CASSQRLYLSQGGGQETQYF
V gene: TRBV14
J gene: TRBJ2-5

CDR3 protein: CASSQVQGQEVFF
V gene: TRBV3-1/TRBV3-2
J gene: TRBJ2-2

CDR3 protein: CASTLAGGNEQFF
V gene: TRBV6-5
J gene: TRBJ2-1

CDR3 protein: CASSSSTSGGNEQFF
V gene: TRBV28
J gene: TRBJ2-1

CDR3 protein: CARSLRGGCNYGYTF
V gene: TRBV5-3
J gene: TRBJ1-2

CDR3 protein: CASSERRTELFF
V gene: TRBV6-1
J gene: TRBJ1-4

CDR3 protein: CASRRDRGRGYGYTF
V gene: TRBV28
J gene: TRBJ1-2

CDR3 protein: CAISGRAGYEQYF
V gene: TRBV10-3
J gene: TRBJ2-7

CDR3 protein: CASTLGGPEAFF
V gene: TRBV7-9
J gene: TRBJ1-1

CDR3 protein: CASRLAGNNEQFF
V gene: TRBV5-4
J gene: TRBJ2-1

CDR3 protein: CASSLDRNTQYF
V gene: TRBV7-3
J gene: TRBJ2-3

CDR3 protein: CASRPSTGGRSNYGYTF
V gene: TRBV28
J gene: TRBJ1-2

CDR3 protein: CASSRDSGANVLTF
V gene: TRBV7-2
J gene: TRBJ2-6

CDR3 protein: CAISDSFYEQYF
V gene: TRBV10-3
J gene: TRBJ2-7

CDR3 protein: CASSPPGTSGISEQFF
V gene: TRBV18
J gene: TRBJ2-1

CDR3 protein: CASSQGGLEYNEQFF
V gene: TRBV4-1
J gene: TRBJ2-1